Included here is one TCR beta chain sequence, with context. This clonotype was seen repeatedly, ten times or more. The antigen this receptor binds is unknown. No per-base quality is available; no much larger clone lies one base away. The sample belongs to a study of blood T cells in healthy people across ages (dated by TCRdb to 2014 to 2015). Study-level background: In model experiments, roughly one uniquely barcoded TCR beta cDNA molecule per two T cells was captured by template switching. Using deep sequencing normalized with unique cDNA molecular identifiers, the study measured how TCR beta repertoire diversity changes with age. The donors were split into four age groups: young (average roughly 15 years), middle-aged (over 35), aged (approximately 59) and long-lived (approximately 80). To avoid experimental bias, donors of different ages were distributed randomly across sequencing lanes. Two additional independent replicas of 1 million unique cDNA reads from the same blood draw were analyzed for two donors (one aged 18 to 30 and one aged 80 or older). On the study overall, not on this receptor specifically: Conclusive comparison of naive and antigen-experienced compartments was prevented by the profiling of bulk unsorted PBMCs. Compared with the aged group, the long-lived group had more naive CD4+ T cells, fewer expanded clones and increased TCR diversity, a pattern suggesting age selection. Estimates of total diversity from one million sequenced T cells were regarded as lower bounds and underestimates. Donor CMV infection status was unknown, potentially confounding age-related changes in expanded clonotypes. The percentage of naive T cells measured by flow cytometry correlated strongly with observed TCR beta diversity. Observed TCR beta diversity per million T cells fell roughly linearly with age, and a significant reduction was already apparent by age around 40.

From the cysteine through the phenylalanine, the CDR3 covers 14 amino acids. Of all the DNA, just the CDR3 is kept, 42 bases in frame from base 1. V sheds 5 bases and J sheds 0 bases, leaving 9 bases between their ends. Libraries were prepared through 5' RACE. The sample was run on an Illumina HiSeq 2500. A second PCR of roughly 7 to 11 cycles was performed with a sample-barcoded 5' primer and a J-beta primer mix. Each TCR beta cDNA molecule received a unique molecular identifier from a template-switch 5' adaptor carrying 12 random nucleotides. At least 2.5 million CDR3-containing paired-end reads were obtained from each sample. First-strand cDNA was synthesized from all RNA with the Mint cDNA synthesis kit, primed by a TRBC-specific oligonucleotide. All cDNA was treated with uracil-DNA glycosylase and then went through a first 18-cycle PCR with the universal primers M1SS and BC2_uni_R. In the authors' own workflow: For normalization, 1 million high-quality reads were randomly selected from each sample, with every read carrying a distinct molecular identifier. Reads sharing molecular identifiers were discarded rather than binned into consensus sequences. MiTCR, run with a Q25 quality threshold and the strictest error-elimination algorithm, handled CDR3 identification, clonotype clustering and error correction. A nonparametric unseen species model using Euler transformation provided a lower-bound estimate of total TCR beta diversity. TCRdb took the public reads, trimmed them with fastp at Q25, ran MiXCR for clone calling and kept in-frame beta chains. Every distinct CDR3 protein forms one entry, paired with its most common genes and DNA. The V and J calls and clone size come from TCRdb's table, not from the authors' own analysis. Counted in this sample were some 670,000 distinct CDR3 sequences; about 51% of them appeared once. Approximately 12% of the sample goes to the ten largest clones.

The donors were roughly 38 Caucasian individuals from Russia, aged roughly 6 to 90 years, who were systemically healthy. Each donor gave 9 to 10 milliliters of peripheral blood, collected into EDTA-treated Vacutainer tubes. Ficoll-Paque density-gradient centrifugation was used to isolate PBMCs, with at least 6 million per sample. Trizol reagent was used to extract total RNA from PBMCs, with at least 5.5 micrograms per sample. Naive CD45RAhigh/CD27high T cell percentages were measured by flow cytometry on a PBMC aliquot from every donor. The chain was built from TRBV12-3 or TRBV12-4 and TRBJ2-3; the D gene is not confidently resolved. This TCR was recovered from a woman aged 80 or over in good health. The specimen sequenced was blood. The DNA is TGTGCCAGCAGTCAACAACAGAGCACAGATACGCAGTATTTT. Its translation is CASSQQQSTDTQYF.